One T cell receptor (beta chain) is described in this entry. The entry originates in a study of T-cell memory formation after mild COVID-19. Background on the study: In these data, TCR clusters were largely donor specific.

Germline V gene sequence: CDR1 KGHSH, CDR2 LQKENI. The CDR3 runs to 15 residues. Trimming took 4 bases from V and 7 from J; bases not matched to a gene: 9. TCRdb re-called the 5' RACE reads with MiXCR, one entry per CDR3 protein. The repertoire holds a few hundred thousand distinct CDR3 sequences, with around a fifth as singletons. The origin of this receptor is an adult woman who had mild COVID-19 (a few samples of this study predate the infection). Cell type and time point are not known. The chain has TRBV18 and TRBJ2-1; 8 bases fit TRBD1. The sequencing input was PBMCs or a T cell subset sorted from them (not recorded which). CDR3 nucleotide sequence: TGTGCCAGCTCACGGCAGGGGGCTATAGGAAATGAGCAGTTCTTC. This encodes CASSRQGAIGNEQFF.